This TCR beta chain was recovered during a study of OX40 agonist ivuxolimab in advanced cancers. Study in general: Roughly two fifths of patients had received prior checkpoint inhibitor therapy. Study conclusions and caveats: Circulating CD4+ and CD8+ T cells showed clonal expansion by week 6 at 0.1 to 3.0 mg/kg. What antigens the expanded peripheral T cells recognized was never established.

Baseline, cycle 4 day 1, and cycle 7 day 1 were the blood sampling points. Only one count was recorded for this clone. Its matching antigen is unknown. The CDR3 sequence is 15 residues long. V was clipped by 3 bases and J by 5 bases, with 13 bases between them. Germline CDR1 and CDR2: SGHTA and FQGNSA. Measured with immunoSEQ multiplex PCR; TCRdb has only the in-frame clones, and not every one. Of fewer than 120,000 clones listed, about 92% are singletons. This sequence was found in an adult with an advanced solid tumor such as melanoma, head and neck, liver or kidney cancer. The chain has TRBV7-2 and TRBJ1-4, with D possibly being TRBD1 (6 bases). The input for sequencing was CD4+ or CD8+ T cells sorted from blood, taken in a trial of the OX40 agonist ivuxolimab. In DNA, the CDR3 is TGTGCCAGCAGCTTCTTTCGACAGGCGAATGAAAAACTGTTTTTT. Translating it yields CASSFFRQANEKLFF.